The clone carrying this T cell receptor (beta chain) was observed a handful of times. The entry originates in a study of early T cells in non-severe SARS-CoV-2 infection. TCRdb reprocessed the 5' RACE reads with MiXCR, giving one entry per CDR3 protein. The sample has 100,000 to 150,000 distinct CDR3 sequences; about 16% are singletons. V lost 0 bases and J 4 bases, leaving 12 bases between the germline ends. Germline values: CDR1 SGHVS, CDR2 FNYEAQ. The CDR3 consists of 15 residues. The sequence was obtained from an adult who was a healthcare worker with PCR-confirmed SARS-CoV-2 infection or an uninfected control (not recorded which). Source material: whole blood. V gene TRBV7-6 combines with J gene TRBJ1-2; D gene unclear. The DNA for the CDR3 is TGTGCCAGCAGCTTAGCTGCAGGACCAAGCTATGGCTACACCTTC. Translated: CASSLAAGPSYGYTF.